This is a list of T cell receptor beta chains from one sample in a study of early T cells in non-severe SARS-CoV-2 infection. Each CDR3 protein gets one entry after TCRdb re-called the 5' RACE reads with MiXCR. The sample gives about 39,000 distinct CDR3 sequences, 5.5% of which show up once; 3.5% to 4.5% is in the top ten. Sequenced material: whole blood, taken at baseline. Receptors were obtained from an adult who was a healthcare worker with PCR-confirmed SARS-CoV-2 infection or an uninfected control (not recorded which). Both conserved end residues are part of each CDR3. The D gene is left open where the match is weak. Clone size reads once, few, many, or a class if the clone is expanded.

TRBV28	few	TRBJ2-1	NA	TGTGCCAGTAGGGAGCTCCCGACAGTAGGCTACTCCTACAATGAGCAGTTCTTC	CASRELPTVGYSYNEQFF
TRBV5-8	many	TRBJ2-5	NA	TGTGCCAGCAGCGTCGTGGGGCGGACCCAGTACTTC	CASSVVGRTQYF
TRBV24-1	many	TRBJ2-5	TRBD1	TGTGCCACCAGTGATTCCGACAGGGGACAGACCCAGTACTTC	CATSDSDRGQTQYF
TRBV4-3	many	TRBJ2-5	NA	TGCGCCAGCAGCCAAGGGTTACAGGGGGGGCAAGAGACCCAGTACTTC	CASSQGLQGGQETQYF
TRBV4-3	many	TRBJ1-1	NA	TGCGCCAGCAGCCAAGGGCGAGTGAACACTGAAGCTTTCTTT	CASSQGRVNTEAFF
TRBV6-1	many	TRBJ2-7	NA	TGTGCCAGCAGTGGCACCGGGACCCACTACGAGCAGTACTTC	CASSGTGTHYEQYF
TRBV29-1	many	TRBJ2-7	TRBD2	TGCAGCGGAACGCGGGGGAGCTCCTACGAGCAGTACTTC	CSGTRGSSYEQYF
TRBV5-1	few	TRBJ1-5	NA	TGCGCCAGCAGCTTGGCAGCGGATCAGCCCCAGCATTTT	CASSLAADQPQHF
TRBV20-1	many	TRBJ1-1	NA	TGCAGTGCTGGACAGACTTTTGAAGCTTTCTTT	CSAGQTFEAFF
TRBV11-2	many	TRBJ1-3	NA	TGTGCCAGCAGCCCCCGAACAGGGTCCGGAAACACCATATATTTT	CASSPRTGSGNTIYF